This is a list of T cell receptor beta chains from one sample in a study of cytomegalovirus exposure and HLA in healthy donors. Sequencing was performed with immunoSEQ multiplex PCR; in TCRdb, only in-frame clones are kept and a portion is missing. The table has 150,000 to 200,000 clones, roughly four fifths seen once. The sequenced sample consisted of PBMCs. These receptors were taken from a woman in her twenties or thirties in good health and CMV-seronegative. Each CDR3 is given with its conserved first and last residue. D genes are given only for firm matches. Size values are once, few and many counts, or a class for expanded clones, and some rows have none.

CDR3 DNA: TGTGCCAGCAGCTTGCAGGGGCTCTACGAGCAGTACTTC
CDR3 protein: CASSLQGLYEQYF
clone size: -
D gene: -
J gene: TRBJ2-7
V gene: TRBV5-6

CDR3 DNA: TGTGCCAGTAGTCCCGGGACAGGGGCGGACTATGGCTACACCTTC
CDR3 protein: CASSPGTGADYGYTF
clone size: -
D gene: TRBD1
J gene: TRBJ1-2
V gene: TRBV19

CDR3 DNA: TGTGCCAGCACCCCGGGAGTATACGAGCAGTACTTC
CDR3 protein: CASTPGVYEQYF
clone size: -
D gene: -
J gene: TRBJ2-7
V gene: TRBV7-9

CDR3 DNA: TGTGCCAGCAGTTTATCGTCTAGCGGTTGGGGCGAGCAGTACTTC
CDR3 protein: CASSLSSSGWGEQYF
clone size: -
D gene: TRBD2
J gene: TRBJ2-7
V gene: TRBV27

CDR3 DNA: TGTGCCAGCAGTGAACAGACCTACAATGAGCAGTTCTTC
CDR3 protein: CASSEQTYNEQFF
clone size: -
D gene: -
J gene: TRBJ2-1
V gene: TRBV2

CDR3 DNA: TGTGCCAGCAGCTTCCCCCAGGCCGCGGGACTAGCCTACAATGAGCAGTTCTTC
CDR3 protein: CASSFPQAAGLAYNEQFF
clone size: -
D gene: TRBD2
J gene: TRBJ2-1
V gene: TRBV11-2

CDR3 DNA: TGTGCCAGCAGCTCGGGGACAGGGGGAGAGCAGTACTTC
CDR3 protein: CASSSGTGGEQYF
clone size: -
D gene: TRBD1
J gene: TRBJ2-7
V gene: TRBV7-9

CDR3 DNA: TGCGCCAGCAGCCCGCAGGGGCAAGGGGAGCTGTTTTTT
CDR3 protein: CASSPQGQGELFF
clone size: -
D gene: -
J gene: TRBJ2-2
V gene: TRBV5-1

CDR3 DNA: TGTGCCAGCAGGGCCCCTAGTAATGGAGATGGCTACACCTTC
CDR3 protein: CASRAPSNGDGYTF
clone size: once
D gene: -
J gene: TRBJ1-2
V gene: TRBV2

CDR3 DNA: TGTGCCAGCAGTGAAAAGGGCGGAGGGCGGCCCCAGCATTTT
CDR3 protein: CASSEKGGGRPQHF
clone size: -
D gene: -
J gene: TRBJ1-5
V gene: TRBV2

CDR3 DNA: TGTGCCAGCAGCCATTCGACAGGGGGCGTTTCACCCCTCCACTTT
CDR3 protein: CASSHSTGGVSPLHF
clone size: few
D gene: TRBD1
J gene: TRBJ1-6
V gene: TRBV11-2

CDR3 DNA: TGTGCCAGCAGCTTGGCAGGGGGCCCCAAAAACATTCAGTACTTC
CDR3 protein: CASSLAGGPKNIQYF
clone size: -
D gene: TRBD1
J gene: TRBJ2-4
V gene: TRBV5-6

CDR3 DNA: TGTGCCAGCAGCTCGACAGGGTCTGGGGCCAACGTCCTGACTTTC
CDR3 protein: CASSSTGSGANVLTF
clone size: -
D gene: TRBD1
J gene: TRBJ2-6
V gene: TRBV14

CDR3 DNA: TGTGCCAGCAGCGCCGGGACTAGCAGGGGGACAGATACGCAGTATTTT
CDR3 protein: CASSAGTSRGTDTQYF
clone size: -
D gene: TRBD2
J gene: TRBJ2-3
V gene: TRBV6-4

CDR3 DNA: TGTGCCAGCATCGTCCGACAGGGTGGCTACGAGCAGTACTTC
CDR3 protein: CASIVRQGGYEQYF
clone size: -
D gene: TRBD1
J gene: TRBJ2-7
V gene: TRBV27

CDR3 DNA: TGTGCCAGCAGTTATGGGACAGGGGCCTACGAGCAGTACTTC
CDR3 protein: CASSYGTGAYEQYF
clone size: -
D gene: TRBD1
J gene: TRBJ2-7
V gene: TRBV6-6

CDR3 DNA: TGTGCCAGCAGCGTAGGGGTCACAGGGGAACTTGAAAAACTGTTTTTT
CDR3 protein: CASSVGVTGELEKLFF
clone size: -
D gene: TRBD1
J gene: TRBJ1-4
V gene: TRBV9

CDR3 DNA: TGCAGCGTTGGACAGGCCCAAGATCAGCCCCAGCATTTT
CDR3 protein: CSVGQAQDQPQHF
clone size: -
D gene: -
J gene: TRBJ1-5
V gene: TRBV29-1

CDR3 DNA: TGTGCCAGCAGCTCTCGTACGGGGAATAATTCACCCCTCCACTTT
CDR3 protein: CASSSRTGNNSPLHF
clone size: -
D gene: -
J gene: TRBJ1-6
V gene: TRBV7-9

CDR3 DNA: TGTGCCAGCAGCGCGAAAAATCAGGGACTAGCGGACCACACAGATACGCAGTATTTT
CDR3 protein: CASSAKNQGLADHTDTQYF
clone size: -
D gene: TRBD2
J gene: TRBJ2-3
V gene: TRBV28